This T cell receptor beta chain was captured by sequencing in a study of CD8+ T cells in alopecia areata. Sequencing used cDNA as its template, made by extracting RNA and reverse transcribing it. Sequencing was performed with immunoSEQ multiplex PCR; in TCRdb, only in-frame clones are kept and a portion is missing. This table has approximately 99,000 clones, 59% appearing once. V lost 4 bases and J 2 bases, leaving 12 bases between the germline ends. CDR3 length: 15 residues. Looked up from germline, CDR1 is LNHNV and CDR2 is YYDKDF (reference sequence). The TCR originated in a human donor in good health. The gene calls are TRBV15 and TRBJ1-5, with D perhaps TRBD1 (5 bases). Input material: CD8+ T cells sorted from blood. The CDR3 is CATSKQRGGNQPQHF. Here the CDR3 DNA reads TGTGCCACCAGCAAACAGAGGGGAGGCAATCAGCCCCAGCATTTT.